This record concerns one TCR beta chain sequence. This clonotype was counted ten times or more. It has no known antigen specificity. There are no base qualities to consult, and no much larger clone falls within one base. Library preparation used 5' RACE. This sample was sequenced with an Illumina HiSeq 2000. Template switching introduced a universal primer binding site; the final cDNA contained a unique molecular identifier, enabling accurate counting of TCR cDNA molecules. First-strand cDNA for TCR alpha and beta chains was synthesized from specific primers in the conserved constant-segment region. To control for contamination, every cDNA library carried two barcodes: a SMART-Mk sample barcode plus Illumina barcodes. TruSeq adapter sequences, together with Illumina sample barcodes, were added in two successive PCR steps. The Illumina HiSeq platform was used with custom primers to sequence TCR alpha and beta cDNA libraries. Per the authors' processing: Unique molecular identifiers were extracted from raw reads with MiGEC, and CDR3 positions were determined with MiXCR. For each individual, recombination models were inferred using an EM algorithm with the repgenHMM and IGoR tools. Shared clonotypes were analyzed with the tcR package in R, and sharing was normalized by the product of cloneset sizes. Out-of-frame nonproductive sequences were analyzed to study raw recombination free of thymic and clonal selection effects. TCRdb handled the public reads itself, with Q25 trimming in fastp and clone calling in MiXCR, and kept productive beta chains. Rows with a matching CDR3 protein are joined into one entry that keeps the most common DNA and genes. It is TCRdb's table, rather than the study itself, that gives the V and J calls and clone size. A total of a few hundred thousand distinct CDR3 sequences appear in this sample, about 11% of them only once. The biggest ten clones account for 9% to 10% of the sample.

All donors were healthy Caucasians. Using Miltenyi CD45RO+ enrichment and human naive T-cell isolation kits, memory (CD45RO+) and naive T cells were isolated from PBMC. The sample belongs to a study of identical twins (dated by TCRdb to 2016 to 2017). Broadly, across the study: The study deep-sequenced TCR alpha and beta repertoires from monozygotic twins, unrelated adults of various ages and cord blood to test whether fetal clonotypes persist. To rule out contamination, replicate twin experiments were performed at different times with different library preparation protocols. What the study reported, not specific to this receptor: Because the same donors could not be followed over many years, the conclusions relied on cross-sectional statistical analysis. Recombination models systematically underestimated out-of-frame TCR alpha sharing in monozygotic twins but agreed with sharing between unrelated individuals. Fewer insertions were carried by abundant cord blood beta clonotypes, a similar but weaker trend appeared in young adult naive repertoires, and no such trend appeared in memory repertoires. Compared with coincidental sharing between unrelated individuals, out-of-frame TCR alpha sequences shared between twins had an excess of sequences with low generation probability. Invariant T cells such as MAIT and iNKT could partly confound zero-insertion analyses, though diverse VJ usage argued against this for most clonotypes. The excess sharing between twins in beta out-of-frame sequences was weaker because fewer shared sequences reduced the signal-to-noise ratio.

Taken from cysteine to phenylalanine, the CDR3 has 16 residues. Only the CDR3 part of the read is kept: 48 bases, read in frame from the first base. The germline V gene yields SGHRS for CDR1 and YFSETQ for CDR2. V lost 4 bases and J lost 6 bases, and the count of bases not matched to a germline gene is 13. Sequencing input: memory T cells sorted from blood. The intended sense of this specimen's cell subset or site label: CD45RO+ enriched T cells. The receptor was isolated from a man aged 50 or older in good health. This receptor chain uses TRBV5-1 and TRBJ1-1; TRBD1 lines up with 9 middle nucleotides. The nucleotide sequence is given as TGCGCCAGCAGCCTGGTACCAGGACAGGGGTTGGCTGAAGCTTTCTTT. This yields the protein CASSLVPGQGLAEAFF.